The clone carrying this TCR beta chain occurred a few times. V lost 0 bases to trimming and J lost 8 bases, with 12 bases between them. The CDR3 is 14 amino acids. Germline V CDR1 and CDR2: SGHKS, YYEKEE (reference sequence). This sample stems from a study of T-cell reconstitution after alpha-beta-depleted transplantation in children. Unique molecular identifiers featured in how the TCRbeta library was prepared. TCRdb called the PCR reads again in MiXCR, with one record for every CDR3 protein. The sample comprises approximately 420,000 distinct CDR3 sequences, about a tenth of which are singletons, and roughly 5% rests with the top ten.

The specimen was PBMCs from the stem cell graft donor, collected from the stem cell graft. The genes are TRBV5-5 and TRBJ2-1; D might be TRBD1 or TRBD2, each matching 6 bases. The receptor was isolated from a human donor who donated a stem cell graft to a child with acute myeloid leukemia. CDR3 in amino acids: CASSLEGGGDEQFF. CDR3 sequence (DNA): TGTGCCAGCAGCTTGGAGGGGGGCGGGGATGAGCAGTTCTTC.